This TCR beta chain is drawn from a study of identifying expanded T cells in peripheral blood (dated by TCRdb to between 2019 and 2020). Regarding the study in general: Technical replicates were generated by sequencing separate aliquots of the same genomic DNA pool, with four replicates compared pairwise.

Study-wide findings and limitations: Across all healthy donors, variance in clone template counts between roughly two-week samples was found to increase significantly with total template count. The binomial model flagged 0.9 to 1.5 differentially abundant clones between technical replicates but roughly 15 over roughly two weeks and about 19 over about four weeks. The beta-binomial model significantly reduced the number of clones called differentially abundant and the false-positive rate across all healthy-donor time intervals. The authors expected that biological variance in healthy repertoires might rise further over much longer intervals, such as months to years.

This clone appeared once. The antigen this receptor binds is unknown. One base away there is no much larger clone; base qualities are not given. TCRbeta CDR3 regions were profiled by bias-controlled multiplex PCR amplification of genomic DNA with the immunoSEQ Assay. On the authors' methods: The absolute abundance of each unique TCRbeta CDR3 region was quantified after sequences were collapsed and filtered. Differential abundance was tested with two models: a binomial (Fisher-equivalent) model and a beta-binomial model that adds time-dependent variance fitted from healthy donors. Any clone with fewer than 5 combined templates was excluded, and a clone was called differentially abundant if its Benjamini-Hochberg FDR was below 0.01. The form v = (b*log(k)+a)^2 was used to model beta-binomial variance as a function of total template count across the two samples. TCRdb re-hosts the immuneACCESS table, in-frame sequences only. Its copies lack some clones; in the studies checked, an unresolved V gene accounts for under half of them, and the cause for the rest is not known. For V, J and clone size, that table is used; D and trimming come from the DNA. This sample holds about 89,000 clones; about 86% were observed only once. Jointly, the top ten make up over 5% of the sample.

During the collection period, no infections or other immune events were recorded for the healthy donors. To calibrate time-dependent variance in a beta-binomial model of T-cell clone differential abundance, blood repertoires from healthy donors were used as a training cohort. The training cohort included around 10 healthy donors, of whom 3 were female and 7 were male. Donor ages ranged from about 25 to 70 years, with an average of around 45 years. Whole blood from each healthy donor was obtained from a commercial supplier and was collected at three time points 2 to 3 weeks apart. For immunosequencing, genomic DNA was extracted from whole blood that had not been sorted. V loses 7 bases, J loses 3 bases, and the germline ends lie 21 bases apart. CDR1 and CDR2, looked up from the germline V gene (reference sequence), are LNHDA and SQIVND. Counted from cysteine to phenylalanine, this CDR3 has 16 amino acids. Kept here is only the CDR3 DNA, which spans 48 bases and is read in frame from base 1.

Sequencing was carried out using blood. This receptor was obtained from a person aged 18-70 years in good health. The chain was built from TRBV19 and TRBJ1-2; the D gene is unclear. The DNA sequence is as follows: TGTGCCAGTATCAAGAGAGGGTTCATGAGGGACTATGGCTACACCTTC. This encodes CASIKRGFMRDYGYTF.